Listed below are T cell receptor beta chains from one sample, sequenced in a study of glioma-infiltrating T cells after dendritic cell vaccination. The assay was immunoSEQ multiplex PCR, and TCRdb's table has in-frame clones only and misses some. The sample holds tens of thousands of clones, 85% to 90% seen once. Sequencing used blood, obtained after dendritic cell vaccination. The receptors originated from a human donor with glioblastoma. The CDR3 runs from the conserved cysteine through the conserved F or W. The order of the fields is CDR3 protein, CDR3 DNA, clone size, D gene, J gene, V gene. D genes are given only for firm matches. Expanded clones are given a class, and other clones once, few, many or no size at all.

cdr3_aa: CASSIEEGPNYGYTF; cdr3_nt: TGTGCCAGTAGTATAGAAGAGGGCCCTAACTATGGCTACACCTTC; clone_size: -; d_call: -; j_call: TRBJ1-2; v_call: TRBV19
cdr3_aa: CASRPNAAAYEQYF; cdr3_nt: TGTGCCAGCAGACCAAATGCGGCAGCCTACGAGCAGTACTTC; clone_size: -; d_call: -; j_call: TRBJ2-7; v_call: TRBV7-9
cdr3_aa: CANLRVRGDYGYTF; cdr3_nt: TGTGCCAACTTAAGAGTCAGGGGGGACTATGGCTACACCTTC; clone_size: few; d_call: TRBD1; j_call: TRBJ1-2; v_call: TRBV2
cdr3_aa: CAISETSGGARRETQYF; cdr3_nt: TGTGCCATCAGTGAGACTAGCGGGGGGGCCCGTAGAGAGACCCAGTACTTC; clone_size: -; d_call: TRBD2; j_call: TRBJ2-5; v_call: TRBV10-3
cdr3_aa: CASSRGQGVRSTDTQYF; cdr3_nt: TGCGCCAGCAGCCGAGGACAGGGTGTTAGAAGCACAGATACGCAGTATTTT; clone_size: -; d_call: TRBD1; j_call: TRBJ2-3; v_call: TRBV5-1
cdr3_aa: CASVQNTGELFF; cdr3_nt: TGTGCCAGCGTTCAGAACACCGGGGAGCTGTTTTTT; clone_size: -; d_call: -; j_call: TRBJ2-2; v_call: TRBV6-6
cdr3_aa: CATSREGETYEQYF; cdr3_nt: TGTGCCACCAGCAGAGAAGGGGAAACCTACGAGCAGTACTTC; clone_size: -; d_call: -; j_call: TRBJ2-7; v_call: TRBV15
cdr3_aa: CASSLWRTGNEQFF; cdr3_nt: TGTGCCAGCAGCTTATGGCGGACAGGTAATGAGCAGTTCTTC; clone_size: -; d_call: TRBD1; j_call: TRBJ2-1; v_call: TRBV7-2
cdr3_aa: CASSQLQGYYEQYF; cdr3_nt: TGCGCCAGCAGCCAATTACAGGGATACTACGAGCAGTACTTC; clone_size: once; d_call: -; j_call: TRBJ2-7; v_call: TRBV4-1
cdr3_aa: CASSLVVGGRTEAFF; cdr3_nt: TGCGCCAGCAGCTTGGTGGTCGGGGGGAGGACTGAAGCTTTCTTT; clone_size: -; d_call: -; j_call: TRBJ1-1; v_call: TRBV5-1
cdr3_aa: CASSPEGQLRYF; cdr3_nt: TGTGCCAGCAGCCCGGAGGGTCAGCTCCGATATTTT; clone_size: -; d_call: -; j_call: TRBJ1-3; v_call: TRBV11-2
cdr3_aa: CAISEAQPADTQYF; cdr3_nt: TGTGCCATCAGTGAGGCCCAACCGGCAGATACGCAGTATTTT; clone_size: -; d_call: -; j_call: TRBJ2-3; v_call: TRBV10-3
cdr3_aa: CASSLMMTGEDTQYF; cdr3_nt: TGTGCCAGCAGCTTGATGATGACAGGGGAAGATACGCAGTATTTT; clone_size: -; d_call: TRBD1; j_call: TRBJ2-3; v_call: TRBV5-4
cdr3_aa: CASSQDWGVRTDTQYF; cdr3_nt: TGCGCCAGCAGCCAAGATTGGGGGGTTCGCACAGATACGCAGTATTTT; clone_size: once; d_call: -; j_call: TRBJ2-3; v_call: TRBV4-3
cdr3_aa: CAWSVGNIGYEQYF; cdr3_nt: TGTGCCTGGAGTGTCGGGAATATAGGGTACGAGCAGTACTTC; clone_size: -; d_call: -; j_call: TRBJ2-7; v_call: TRBV30
cdr3_aa: CASSLDPMTAWGGYTF; cdr3_nt: TGTGCCAGCAGCTTGGACCCTATGACAGCCTGGGGTGGCTACACCTTC; clone_size: -; d_call: -; j_call: TRBJ1-2; v_call: TRBV5-6
cdr3_aa: CASSMEWVQPQHF; cdr3_nt: TGTGCCAGTAGTATGGAGTGGGTTCAGCCCCAGCATTTT; clone_size: -; d_call: -; j_call: TRBJ1-5; v_call: TRBV19
cdr3_aa: CASSINRETQYF; cdr3_nt: TGTGCCAGCAGCATAAACCGGGAGACCCAGTACTTC; clone_size: -; d_call: -; j_call: TRBJ2-5; v_call: TRBV7-9
cdr3_aa: CASQVGTGGEQYF; cdr3_nt: TGTGCCAGCCAGGTCGGGACAGGCGGCGAGCAGTACTTC; clone_size: few; d_call: TRBD1; j_call: TRBJ2-7; v_call: TRBV6-5
cdr3_aa: CASSSLGPESMNTEAFF; cdr3_nt: TGTGCTAGCAGCTCCCTGGGGCCCGAAAGCATGAACACTGAAGCTTTCTTT; clone_size: -; d_call: -; j_call: TRBJ1-1; v_call: TRBV7-7
cdr3_aa: CASRAQGASSGEQYF; cdr3_nt: TGTGCCAGCAGAGCACAGGGGGCAAGTTCGGGGGAGCAGTACTTC; clone_size: -; d_call: TRBD1; j_call: TRBJ2-7; v_call: TRBV28
cdr3_aa: CASLLGVREQYF; cdr3_nt: TGTGCCAGCCTATTAGGGGTGCGGGAGCAGTACTTC; clone_size: -; d_call: -; j_call: TRBJ2-7; v_call: TRBV6-4
cdr3_aa: CASDGGQVSNQPQHF; cdr3_nt: TGTGCCAGTGACGGGGGACAGGTGAGCAATCAGCCCCAGCATTTT; clone_size: -; d_call: TRBD1; j_call: TRBJ1-5; v_call: TRBV19
cdr3_aa: CARDRDPPDTQYF; cdr3_nt: TGTGCCAGAGACAGGGATCCGCCAGATACGCAGTATTTT; clone_size: medium-sized; d_call: TRBD1; j_call: TRBJ2-3; v_call: TRBV2
cdr3_aa: CASSEPVGQSPYEQYF; cdr3_nt: TGTGCCAGCAGTGAACCTGTCGGACAGAGCCCCTACGAGCAGTACTTC; clone_size: -; d_call: -; j_call: TRBJ2-7; v_call: TRBV25-1
cdr3_aa: CASSRGIAGSYEQYF; cdr3_nt: TGTGCCAGCAGCCGGGGGATAGCGGGGTCTTACGAGCAGTACTTC; clone_size: -; d_call: TRBD2; j_call: TRBJ2-7; v_call: TRBV14
cdr3_aa: CASSYSPGGSGELFF; cdr3_nt: TGTGCCAGCAGTTACTCTCCGGGGGGGAGCGGGGAGCTGTTTTTT; clone_size: -; d_call: TRBD2; j_call: TRBJ2-2; v_call: TRBV6-6
cdr3_aa: CASTLDREDYGYTF; cdr3_nt: TGTGCCAGTACCTTGGACAGGGAAGACTATGGCTACACCTTC; clone_size: -; d_call: TRBD1; j_call: TRBJ1-2; v_call: TRBV19
cdr3_aa: CADAGAGNTGANVLTF; cdr3_nt: TGTGCCGACGCTGGGGCAGGGAATACTGGGGCCAACGTCCTGACTTTC; clone_size: -; d_call: -; j_call: TRBJ2-6; v_call: TRBV11-3
cdr3_aa: CASSDRDRGLQYEQYF; cdr3_nt: TGTGCCAGCAGCGACCGGGACAGGGGGCTACAATACGAGCAGTACTTC; clone_size: -; d_call: TRBD1; j_call: TRBJ2-7; v_call: TRBV9
cdr3_aa: CASGGADDKQYF; cdr3_nt: TGTGCCAGCGGGGGGGCCGATGATAAGCAGTATTTT; clone_size: -; d_call: -; j_call: TRBJ2-3; v_call: TRBV7-9
cdr3_aa: CASSLDPGLAGGEQYF; cdr3_nt: TGTGCCAGCAGTTTAGACCCGGGACTAGCGGGGGGCGAGCAGTACTTC; clone_size: -; d_call: TRBD2; j_call: TRBJ2-7; v_call: TRBV27
cdr3_aa: CASRQYTEAFF; cdr3_nt: TGTGCCAGCAGACAGTACACTGAAGCTTTCTTT; clone_size: -; d_call: -; j_call: TRBJ1-1; v_call: TRBV6-5
cdr3_aa: CASSLNRQETQYF; cdr3_nt: TGTGCCAGCAGTTTGAACAGACAAGAGACCCAGTACTTC; clone_size: -; d_call: -; j_call: TRBJ2-5; v_call: TRBV27
cdr3_aa: CASSPQGRTAGGGNEQFF; cdr3_nt: TGTGCCAGCAGCCCACAAGGAAGGACGGCCGGGGGAGGGAATGAGCAGTTCTTC; clone_size: -; d_call: TRBD2; j_call: TRBJ2-1; v_call: TRBV11-1
cdr3_aa: CASSLGDDYEQYF; cdr3_nt: TGCGCCAGCAGCTTGGGGGATGACTACGAGCAGTACTTC; clone_size: -; d_call: -; j_call: TRBJ2-7; v_call: TRBV5-1
cdr3_aa: CASSSGQVLANYGYTF; cdr3_nt: TGTGCCAGCAGCTCCGGACAGGTTTTAGCTAACTATGGCTACACCTTC; clone_size: few; d_call: TRBD1; j_call: TRBJ1-2; v_call: TRBV11-2
cdr3_aa: CASSEMVAGAETQYF; cdr3_nt: TGTGCCAGCAGTGAAATGGTAGCGGGCGCAGAGACCCAGTACTTC; clone_size: -; d_call: TRBD2; j_call: TRBJ2-5; v_call: TRBV2
cdr3_aa: CASSPSSYNEQFF; cdr3_nt: TGTGCTTCTTCTCCGAGCTCCTACAATGAGCAGTTCTTC; clone_size: -; d_call: -; j_call: TRBJ2-1; v_call: TRBV5-6
cdr3_aa: CASVGWGAYGNTIYF; cdr3_nt: TGTGCTAGTGTTGGCTGGGGAGCGTACGGAAACACCATATATTTT; clone_size: -; d_call: -; j_call: TRBJ1-3; v_call: TRBV12-5
cdr3_aa: CASSFQGQGYGYTF; cdr3_nt: TGTGCCAGCAGCTTCCAGGGACAGGGCTATGGCTACACCTTC; clone_size: -; d_call: TRBD1; j_call: TRBJ1-2; v_call: TRBV5-4
cdr3_aa: CASKDRGYEKLFF; cdr3_nt: TGTGCCAGCAAGGACAGGGGTTATGAAAAACTGTTTTTT; clone_size: -; d_call: TRBD1; j_call: TRBJ1-4; v_call: TRBV5-6
cdr3_aa: CATRSSATNEKLFF; cdr3_nt: TGTGCCACTCGTTCGAGTGCAACTAATGAAAAACTGTTTTTT; clone_size: -; d_call: -; j_call: TRBJ1-4; v_call: TRBV21-1